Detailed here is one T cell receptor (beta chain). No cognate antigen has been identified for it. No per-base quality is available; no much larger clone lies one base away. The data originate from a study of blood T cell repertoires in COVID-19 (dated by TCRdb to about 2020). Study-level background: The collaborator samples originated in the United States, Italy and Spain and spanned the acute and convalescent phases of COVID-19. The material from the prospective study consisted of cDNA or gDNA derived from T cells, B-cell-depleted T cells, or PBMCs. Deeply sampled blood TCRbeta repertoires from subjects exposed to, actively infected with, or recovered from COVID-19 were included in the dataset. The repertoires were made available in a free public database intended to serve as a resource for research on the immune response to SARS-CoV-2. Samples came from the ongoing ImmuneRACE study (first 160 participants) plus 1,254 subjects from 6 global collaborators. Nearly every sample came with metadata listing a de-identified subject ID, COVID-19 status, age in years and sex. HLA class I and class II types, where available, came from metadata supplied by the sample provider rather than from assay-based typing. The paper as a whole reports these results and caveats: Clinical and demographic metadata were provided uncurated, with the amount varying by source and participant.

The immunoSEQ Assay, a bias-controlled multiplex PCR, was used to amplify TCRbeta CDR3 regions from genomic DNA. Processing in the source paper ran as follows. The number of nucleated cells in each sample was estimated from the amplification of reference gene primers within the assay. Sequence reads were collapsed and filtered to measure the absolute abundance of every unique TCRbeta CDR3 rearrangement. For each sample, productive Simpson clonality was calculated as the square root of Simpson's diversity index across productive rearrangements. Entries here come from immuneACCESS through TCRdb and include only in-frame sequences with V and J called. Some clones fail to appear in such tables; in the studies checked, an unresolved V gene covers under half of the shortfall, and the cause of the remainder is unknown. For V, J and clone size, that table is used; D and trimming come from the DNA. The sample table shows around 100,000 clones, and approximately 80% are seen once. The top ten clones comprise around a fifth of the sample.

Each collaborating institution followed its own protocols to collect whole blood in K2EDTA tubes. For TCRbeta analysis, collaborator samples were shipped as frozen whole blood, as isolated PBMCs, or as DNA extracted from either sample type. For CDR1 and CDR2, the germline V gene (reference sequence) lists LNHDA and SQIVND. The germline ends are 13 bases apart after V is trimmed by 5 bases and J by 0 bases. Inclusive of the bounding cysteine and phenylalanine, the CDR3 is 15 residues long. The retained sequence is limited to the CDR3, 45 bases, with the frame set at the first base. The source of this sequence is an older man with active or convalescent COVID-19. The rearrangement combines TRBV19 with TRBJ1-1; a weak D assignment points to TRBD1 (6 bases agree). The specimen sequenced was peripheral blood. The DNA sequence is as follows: TGTGCCAGTAGTGGTTTACAGGGCCTGAACACTGAAGCTTTCTTT. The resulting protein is CASSGLQGLNTEAFF.